The 28 T cell receptor beta chains below were found in one sample sequenced in a study. Via MiXCR, TCRdb re-called the 5' RACE reads, giving one row per CDR3 protein. This sample has about 42,000 distinct CDR3 sequences, with about 20% found just once. The sorted Tregs were CD4+CD25+CD127-/low cells. Sequencing was performed on Tregs sorted from blood. All receptors derive from a female donor with breast cancer.

In its sample, this clonotype was seen a few times. The V call is TRBV7-6, the J call TRBJ2-5; TRBD1 might be the D (6 bases). With 5 bases removed from V and 2 bases from J, the gap between germline ends came to 21 bases. The CDR3 extends over 17 amino acids. Per the germline V gene, CDR1 is SGHVS and CDR2 is FNYEAQ. The CDR3 here is CASSASQGRGGQETQYF. The CDR3 bases are TGTGCCAGCAGCGCCTCACAGGGCCGGGGCGGGCAAGAGACCCAGTACTTC.

In regard to this clonotype: This may stem from a read error, because a much larger clone lies one nucleotide away. The CDR3 sequence is CASGTGTGSTEAFF. The CDR3 DNA reads TGTGCCAGCGGCACCGGGACAGGGAGCACTGAAGCTTTCTTT. This chain connects TRBV6-5 to TRBJ1-1; TRBD1 aligns across 9 bases. Germline trimming cut 8 bases from V and 4 bases from J; bases unmatched to any gene: 8. Per germline, CDR1 MNHEY and CDR2 SVGAGI. The length of the CDR3 is 14 residues.

In regard to this clonotype: The junction shows a germline mismatch at one end, possibly a read error. The gene calls are TRBV7-8 and TRBJ2-3, with 11 bases aligning to TRBD2. The CDR3 has 18 residues. The germline gives CDR1 SGHVS, CDR2 FQNEAQ. The CDR3 region has the DNA TGTGCCAGCAGCCACCCGGGACTAGCGGTATTTTACACAGATACGCGGTATTTT. The encoded protein is CASSHPGLAVFYTDTRYF.

At least ten counts were recorded for this clonotype. The V call is TRBV6-5, the J call TRBJ1-2, with 8 bases lining up with TRBD1. The CDR3 covers 15 residues. Trimming at V came to 2 bases and at J to 7 bases, leaving 9 bases not matched to a gene. Germline lookup yields CDR1 MNHEY and CDR2 SVGAGI. CDR3 sequence: CASSYRGQGAGGYTF. CDR3 in DNA: TGTGCCAGCAGTTACAGGGGCCAGGGGGCCGGTGGCTACACCTTC.

The V and J genes are TRBV12-3 or TRBV12-4 and TRBJ2-1, with a possible D match to TRBD2 (6 bases). The CDR3 is made up of 15 amino acids. V was shortened by 5 bases and J by 2 bases, with 13 bases between the two germline ends. The CDR3 nucleotides read TGTGCCAGCAGTGATAGCGGTAGTCCCTACAATGAGCAGTTCTTC. It codes for CASSDSGSPYNEQFF.

This clonotype was counted at least ten times. This rearrangement joins TRBV29-1 to TRBJ2-7, with TRBD1 matching 11 bases. V trimming: 6 bases; J trimming: 6 bases; junction bases outside the gene matches: 7. The CDR3 sequence is 13 residues long. CDR1 is SQVTM and CDR2 is ANQGSEA in the germline V gene. CDR3 sequence (DNA): TGCAGCGTCGGACAGGGGGCCGCTGCCGAGCAGTACTTC. Protein product: CSVGQGAAAEQYF.

This clonotype appeared a few times. The chain couples TRBV7-6 to TRBJ2-1; 8 nucleotides match TRBD2. The CDR3 runs 16 residues. The V and J ends lost 4 bases and 0 bases, in that order; junction bases with no gene match: 5. The germline V gene encodes CDR1 SGHVS and CDR2 FNYEAQ. The CDR3, as DNA: TGTGCCAGCAGCTCCGGGAGGGACCACTCCTACAATGAGCAGTTCTTC. This codes for CASSSGRDHSYNEQFF.

This chain joins TRBV6-6 and TRBJ1-2; D not certain. Germline assignment: CDR1 MNHNY and CDR2 SVGAGI (reference sequence). The CDR3 is 15 amino acids. Trimming took 2 bases from V and 0 from J, leaving 10 bases between them. In DNA form, the CDR3 reads TGTGCCAGCAGTTACAATCCAGGATCTAACTATGGCTACACCTTC. Protein: CASSYNPGSNYGYTF.

This chain connects TRBV5-4 to TRBJ2-1; 9 nucleotides agree with TRBD1. Trimming cost V 3 bases and J 3 bases; bases outside gene matches: 7. Germline values: CDR1 SGHNT, CDR2 YYREEE (reference sequence). This CDR3 region has 16 residues. CDR3 protein: CASSSPGTGFYNEQFF. CDR3 nucleotide sequence: TGTGCCAGCAGCTCCCCCGGGACAGGGTTCTACAATGAGCAGTTCTTC.

The gene calls are TRBV7-9 and TRBJ1-1; D ambiguous. Germline V lookup: CDR1 SEHNR, CDR2 FQNEAQ (reference sequence). The CDR3 sequence is 14 residues long. V was clipped by 2 bases and J by 4 bases, with 11 bases between them. This CDR3 reads CASSLYRDLTEAFF. The CDR3 DNA follows: TGTGCCAGCAGCTTATATCGGGATCTCACTGAAGCTTTCTTT.

V usage is TRBV24-1 and J usage is TRBJ2-3; either TRBD1 or TRBD2 may supply D (6 bases each). Germline CDR1 reads KGHDR; CDR2 reads SFDVKD. V lost 7 bases and J 1 base, leaving 14 bases between the germline ends. The CDR3 runs 15 residues. CDR3 in amino acids: CATRPRGGGTDTQYF. The DNA for the CDR3 is TGTGCCACCAGGCCCAGGGGAGGAGGCACAGATACGCAGTATTTT.

In its sample, this clonotype was seen many times. The chain has TRBV7-2 and TRBJ2-3; 10 bases map to TRBD2. The V gene end was trimmed by 0 bases and the J gene end by 9 bases; junction bases not matched to a gene: 0. The CDR3 has 13 amino acids. Germline-derived CDR1 and CDR2 are SGHTA and FQGNSA. The CDR3 nucleotides read TGTGCCAGCAGCTTAGCGACTAGCGGGACGCAGTATTTT. It is translated as CASSLATSGTQYF. The entire variable domain, with the rest obtained from reference TRBV7-2 and TRBJ2-3, is as follows: GAGVSQSPSNKVTEKGKDVELRCDPISGHTALYWYRQSLGQGLEFLIYFQGNSAPDKSGLPSDRFSAERTGGSVSTLTIQRTQQEDSAVYLCASSLATSGTQYFGPGTRLTVL.

With regard to this clonotype: This sequence may be a read error, since a much larger clone differs from it by one base. This sequence joins TRBV6-5 and TRBJ1-1; D not certain. Germline assignment: CDR1 MNHEY and CDR2 SVGAGI. The CDR3 extends over 14 amino acids. The CDR3 loop reads CASSYSRYVTEASF. Here the CDR3 DNA reads TGTGCCAGCAGTTACTCCCGTTATGTAACTGAAGCTTCCTTT.

This clonotype was recorded many times. The J gene is TRBJ1-1, the V gene TRBV6-5; D is ambiguous. The V end lost 4 bases, the J end lost 2 bases, and 8 bases lay between the germline ends. Germline V gives CDR1 MNHEY, CDR2 SVGAGI. CDR3 length: 13 amino acids. The CDR3 DNA is TGTGCCAGCAGTTTGGGAGTTAACACTGAAGCTTTCTTT. Its translation is CASSLGVNTEAFF.

This clonotype was seen many times. The V and J genes are TRBV9 and TRBJ2-1; D unresolved. The CDR3 consists of 19 residues. The V and J ends lost 3 bases and 0 bases respectively, with 22 bases between them. Germline assignment: CDR1 SGDLS and CDR2 YYNGEE. The CDR3 here is CASSANLHETRGSYNEQFF. DNA for the CDR3: TGTGCCAGCAGCGCAAACCTCCACGAGACCCGAGGCTCCTACAATGAGCAGTTCTTC.

This clonotype has at least ten counts. The chain links TRBV28 to TRBJ1-5; no firm D call. The CDR3 runs 15 residues. Trimming left V 3 bases short and J 1 base short, with 10 bases between. Germline CDR1 and CDR2: MDHEN and SYDVKM. CDR3 DNA: TGTGCCAGCAGTTTGGCCCCTCGGAGCAATCAGCCCCAGCATTTT. It translates to CASSLAPRSNQPQHF.

CDR3 sequence reads: CASSFRGLLSNQPQHF. The CDR3 DNA follows: TGTGCCAGCAGTTTCCGGGGGCTTCTGAGCAATCAGCCCCAGCATTTT. The genes are TRBV28 and TRBJ1-5; D may be TRBD1 (6 bases). Germline assignment: CDR1 MDHEN and CDR2 SYDVKM. The CDR3 runs 16 residues. With 3 bases removed from V and 1 base from J, the gap between germline ends came to 13 bases.

This clonotype was observed a handful of times. J is TRBJ1-1 and V is TRBV4-1; the match to TRBD1 covers 8 bases. Trimming took 1 base from V and 4 from J; bases not matched to a gene: 14. Germline V gives CDR1 MGHRA, CDR2 YSYEKL. The CDR3 totals 18 residues. The CDR3 DNA sequence: TGCGCCAGCAGCCAAGGGTTCGGGCAGGGGGCCTACTCCACTGAAGCTTTCTTT. Its translation: CASSQGFGQGAYSTEAFF.

This clonotype was seen a few times. This rearrangement joins TRBV5-1 to TRBJ2-5, with D tentatively TRBD2 (6 bases). The length of the CDR3 is 15 residues. Germline assignment: CDR1 SGHRS and CDR2 YFSETQ. V lost 4 bases to trimming and J lost 5 bases, with 18 bases between them. The CDR3 here is CASSPGDSLGETQYF. The CDR3 coding sequence is TGCGCCAGCAGCCCCGGGGACTCTTTAGGGGAGACCCAGTACTTC.

The rearrangement uses TRBV4-1 and TRBJ2-7; 11 bases are a match to TRBD2. There are 17 residues in the CDR3. The V gene end was trimmed by 2 bases and the J gene end by 0 bases; junction bases not matched to a gene: 6. Germline assignment: CDR1 MGHRA and CDR2 YSYEKL. The CDR3 here is CASSQPLTSGVSYEQYF. CDR3 coding DNA: TGCGCCAGCAGCCAACCCTTGACTAGCGGGGTCTCCTACGAGCAGTACTTC.

This clonotype was seen just once. This may be a read error, as it is one base from a much larger clone. The chain employs TRBV5-1 and TRBJ2-4, with 7 bases fitting TRBD2. The CDR3 consists of 15 residues. Per the germline V gene, CDR1 is SGHRS and CDR2 is YFSETQ. CDR3 coding DNA: TGCGCCGGCAGCTTGGGGGAGGGAGGATTGGCGTTTCAGTACTTC. The encoded protein is CAGSLGEGGLAFQYF.

This clonotype was picked up a small number of times. The chain combines TRBV5-1 with TRBJ2-1; unclear D gene. Germline V CDR1 and CDR2: SGHRS, YFSETQ. V lost 1 base and J lost 5, with 7 bases in between. The CDR3 spans 13 residues. The CDR3 loop is CASSLNVHNEQFF. CDR3 in DNA: TGCGCCAGCAGCTTGAATGTCCACAATGAGCAGTTCTTC.

This clonotype came up a few times. V usage is TRBV20-1 and J usage is TRBJ2-7; 7 bases line up with TRBD2. Germline V CDR1 and CDR2: DFQATT, SNEGSKA (reference sequence). The CDR3 covers 16 residues. V dropped 0 bases and J dropped 3; count of bases not matched to a gene: 11. The CDR3 coding sequence is TGCAGTGCTAGAGATCACGATAGCGGGCAATTCTACGAGCAGTACTTC. Translated: CSARDHDSGQFYEQYF.

This clonotype was seen more than once but under ten times. This CDR3 is missing its conserved last phenylalanine or tryptophan, likely due to a read error. The CDR3 loop reads CASSLGQGAYNEQFL. Here the CDR3 DNA reads TGTGCCAGCAGTTTGGGGCAGGGCGCTTACAATGAGCAGTTCCTC. The chain joins TRBV12-3 or TRBV12-4 to TRBJ2-1; perhaps TRBD1 as D (5 bases). This CDR3 is 15 amino acids long. V lost 3 bases to trimming and J lost 4 bases, with 13 bases between them.

The sample holds many counts of this clonotype. The genes are TRBV5-1 and TRBJ2-1, with a weak D call TRBD1 (6 bases). The CDR3 length is 17 residues. CDR1 and CDR2 (germline): SGHRS, YFSETQ. Deletions cut 4 bases from V and 2 bases from J, with 19 bases between. Written as DNA, the CDR3 is TGCGCCAGCAGCCACCCGGTGGCAGGGGATGCCTACAATGAGCAGTTCTTC. This codes for CASSHPVAGDAYNEQFF.

This rearrangement joins TRBV27 to TRBJ2-1; D gene uncertain. Germline assignment: CDR1 MNHEY and CDR2 SMNVEV (reference sequence). V was trimmed by 4 bases and J by 0 bases, leaving 10 bases between them. This CDR3 is built from 15 residues. CDR3 amino acids: CASSSDTTSYNEQFF. CDR3 DNA sequence: TGTGCCAGCAGTTCGGATACTACCTCCTACAATGAGCAGTTCTTC.

This clonotype has a count of ten or more. J is TRBJ2-1 and V is TRBV4-1; TRBD2 might be the D (6 bases). With 1 base removed from V and 5 bases from J, the gap between germline ends came to 27 bases. Germline-derived CDR1 and CDR2 are MGHRA and YSYEKL. The CDR3 has 20 residues. Here the CDR3 DNA reads TGCGCCAGCAGCCAAGGGAGGGCAGCGGAGGTATACGCGAACCACAATGAGCAGTTCTTC. It codes for CASSQGRAAEVYANHNEQFF.

Comment on this clonotype: A much larger clone lies one base from this, so it may be a read error. Likely a read error: the CDR3 ends without its conserved phenylalanine or tryptophan. The chain has TRBV20-1 and TRBJ1-2, with no clear D. The germline gives CDR1 DFQATT, CDR2 SNEGSKA (reference sequence). Between the trimmed V and J ends, which lost 4 bases and 6 bases, there was a span of 3 bases. This CDR3 spans 9 amino acids. CDR3 in DNA: TGCAGTGCTAAACATGGCTACACCTCC. It is translated as CSAKHGYTS.